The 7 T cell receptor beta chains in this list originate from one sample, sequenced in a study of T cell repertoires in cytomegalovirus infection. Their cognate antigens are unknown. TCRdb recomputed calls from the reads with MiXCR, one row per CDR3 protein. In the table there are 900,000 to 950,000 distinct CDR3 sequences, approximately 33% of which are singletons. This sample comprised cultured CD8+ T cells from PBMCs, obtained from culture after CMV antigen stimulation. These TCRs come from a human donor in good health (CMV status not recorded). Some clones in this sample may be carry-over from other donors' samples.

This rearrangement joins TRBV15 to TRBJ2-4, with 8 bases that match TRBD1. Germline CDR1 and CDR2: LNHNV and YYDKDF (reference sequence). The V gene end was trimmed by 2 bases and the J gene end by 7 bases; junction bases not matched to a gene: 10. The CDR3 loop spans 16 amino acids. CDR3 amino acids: CATSRNVDRVRNIQYF. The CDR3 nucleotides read TGTGCCACCAGCAGAAACGTGGACAGGGTGCGCAACATTCAGTACTTC.

The CDR3 is CASSHFGQGQETQYF. CDR3 in DNA: TGCGCCAGCAGCCATTTTGGACAGGGCCAAGAGACCCAGTACTTC. This chain uses TRBV5-1 with TRBJ2-5; the match to TRBD1 covers 8 bases. Germline V gene sequence: CDR1 SGHRS, CDR2 YFSETQ. J was trimmed by 1 base and V by 4 bases; bases with no gene match: 6. The CDR3 spans 15 residues.

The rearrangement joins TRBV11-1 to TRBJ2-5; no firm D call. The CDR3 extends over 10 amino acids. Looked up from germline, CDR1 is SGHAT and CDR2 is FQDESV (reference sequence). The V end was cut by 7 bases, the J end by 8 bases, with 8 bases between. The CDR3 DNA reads TGTGCCAGCACCCCCGAAACCCAGTACTTC. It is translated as CASTPETQYF.

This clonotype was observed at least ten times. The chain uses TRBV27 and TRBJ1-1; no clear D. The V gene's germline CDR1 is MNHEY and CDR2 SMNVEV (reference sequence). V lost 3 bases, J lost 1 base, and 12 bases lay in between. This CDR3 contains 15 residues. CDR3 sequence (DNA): TGTGCCAGCAGTTTGATTGGAACTTCGAACACTGAAGCTTTCTTT. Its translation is CASSLIGTSNTEAFF.

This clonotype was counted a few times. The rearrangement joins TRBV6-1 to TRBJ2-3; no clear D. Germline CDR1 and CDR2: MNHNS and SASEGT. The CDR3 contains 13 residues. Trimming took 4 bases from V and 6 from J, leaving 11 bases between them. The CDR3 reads CASSAEDLDTQYF. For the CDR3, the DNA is TGTGCCAGCAGTGCGGAAGATCTGGATACGCAGTATTTT.

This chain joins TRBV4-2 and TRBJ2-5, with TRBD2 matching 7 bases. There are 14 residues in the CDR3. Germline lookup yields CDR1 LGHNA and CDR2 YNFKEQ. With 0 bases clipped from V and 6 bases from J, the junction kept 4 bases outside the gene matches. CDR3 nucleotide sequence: TGTGCCAGCAGCCAAGAGCGGGGAGGGCAGACCCAGTACTTC. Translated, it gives CASSQERGGQTQYF.

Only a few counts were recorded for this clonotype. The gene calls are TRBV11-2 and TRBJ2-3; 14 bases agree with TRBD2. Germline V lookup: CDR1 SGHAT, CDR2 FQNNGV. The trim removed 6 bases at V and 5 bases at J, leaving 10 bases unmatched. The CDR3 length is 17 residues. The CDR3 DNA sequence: TGTGCCAGCAGTTTCCCGACTAGCGGGGGGGGGAAAGATACGCAGTATTTT. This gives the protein CASSFPTSGGGKDTQYF.